This T cell receptor beta chain was observed in a study of PD-1 blockade in classical Hodgkin lymphoma. Relapse was seen in all patients after autologous stem cell transplantation, and brentuximab vedotin exposure was variable. Study observations and caveats: By C4D1, diversity of CD4+ TCRs had risen significantly, whereas that of CD8+ TCRs had not. TCR diversity at baseline was reported to be reduced in newly diagnosed patients relative to healthy donors.

In the case of this clone: Its cognate antigen is unknown.

Losses at the gene ends were 1 base for V and 6 bases for J; bases not matched to a gene: 8. Looked up from germline, CDR1 is LNHNV and CDR2 is YYDKDF (reference sequence). This CDR3 is built from 15 residues. TCRdb's copy holds only in-frame clones and misses some; the assay was immunoSEQ multiplex PCR. The sample lists around 65,000 clones; more than 70% were seen once. The sequences come from peripheral blood mononuclear cells (PBMCs), collected at baseline. This sequence was found in a human donor with classical Hodgkin lymphoma. The genes are TRBV15 and TRBJ1-2; 7 bases match TRBD1. The CDR3 bases are TGTGCCACCAGCAGAGTGATAGAGGGGGCGGATGGCTACACCTTC. Its protein is CATSRVIEGADGYTF.